These 14 T cell receptor beta chains originate from one sample sequenced in a study of shared clonotypes between healthy human individuals. The table came from immunoSEQ multiplex PCR; TCRdb's copy has only in-frame clones and leaves some out. The repertoire has approximately 1.9 million clones, just over 90% of them found once; the top ten carry around 1.7%. Naivety among CD8 cells was defined by CD45RO negativity and positive CCR7 selection, thereby excluding terminally differentiated effector memory CD45RA+ cells. The sample was naive CD8+ T cells from PBMCs. These receptors all come from a man between 18 and 35 years old in good health. Some clones in this sample may be carry-over from other donors' samples.

This clone was seen a single time. The chain couples TRBV28 to TRBJ2-7; the match to TRBD1 covers 9 bases. There are 14 residues in the CDR3. Unmatched junction bases numbered 6, after V lost 6 bases and J lost 3 bases. Germline loops: CDR1 MDHEN, CDR2 SYDVKM. Here the CDR3 reads CASRTGGLIYEQYF. The CDR3 DNA reads TGTGCCAGCAGAACAGGGGGCCTTATCTACGAGCAGTACTTC.

The J gene is TRBJ1-2, the V gene TRBV7-9; D might be TRBD1 (6 bases). Germline V gene lookup returns CDR1 SEHNR and CDR2 FQNEAQ (reference sequence). Trimming cost V 3 bases and J 4 bases, with 12 bases left between them. CDR3 length: 14 residues. This CDR3 reads CASSFIRDTYGYTF. DNA of the CDR3: TGTGCCAGCAGCTTTATCCGGGACACCTATGGCTACACCTTC.

This sequence joins TRBV30 and TRBJ1-1, with D maybe TRBD1 (5 bases). The CDR3 spans 17 residues. Trimming took off 0 bases at V and 5 bases at J, with 22 bases between the two ends. Germline V gives CDR1 GTSNPN, CDR2 SVGIG (reference sequence). The CDR3 DNA reads TGTGCCTGGAGTGTAGCAGGGCTAGAGGAAGGGATAACTGAAGCTTTCTTT. Translation: CAWSVAGLEEGITEAFF.

This clone appeared once. J is TRBJ2-3 and V is TRBV27; possible D gene TRBD1, 5 bases. This CDR3 is 12 amino acids long. Trimming took off 6 bases at V and 2 bases at J, with 6 bases between the two ends. Germline CDR1 is MNHEY and CDR2 is SMNVEV (reference sequence). As DNA, the CDR3 is TGTGCCAGCAGGACAGTCACAGATACGCAGTATTTT. This encodes CASRTVTDTQYF.

This clone was detected once. V gene TRBV5-1 combines with J gene TRBJ1-1; 9 nucleotides line up with TRBD1. Germline V gene lookup returns CDR1 SGHRS and CDR2 YFSETQ. Trimming took 4 bases from V and 5 from J; bases not matched to a gene: 6. There are 14 residues in the CDR3. The CDR3 DNA sequence: TGCGCCAGCAGCCACGGGACAGGGTGGACTGAAGCTTTCTTT. Amino acid sequence: CASSHGTGWTEAFF. Looking up the rest from reference TRBV5-1 and TRBJ1-1 gives the full variable domain: KAGVTQTPRYLIKTRGQQVTLSCSPISGHRSVSWYQQTPGQGLQFLFEYFSETQRNKGNFPGRFSGRQFSNSRSEMNVSTLELGDSALYLCASSHGTGWTEAFFGQGTRLTVV.

The V and J genes are TRBV6-5 and TRBJ2-7; D is unclear. Germline CDR1 MNHEY, CDR2 SVGAGI. The V end was cut by 2 bases, the J end by 7 bases, with 12 bases between. The CDR3 runs to 13 residues. Here the CDR3 reads CASSYRVGQEQYF. The DNA for the CDR3 is TGTGCCAGCAGTTACCGGGTAGGGCAGGAGCAGTACTTC.

The chain couples TRBV12-5 to TRBJ2-2; D gene unclear. Germline V gene lookup returns CDR1 LGHNT and CDR2 FRNRAP. The CDR3 length is 12 residues. Trimming took 6 bases from V and 6 from J, leaving 8 bases between them. Here the CDR3 reads CASGLKAGELFF. The CDR3 DNA reads as TGTGCTAGTGGCCTAAAAGCCGGGGAGCTGTTTTTT.

V and J are TRBV27 and TRBJ2-2; D gene unclear. Germline CDR1 reads MNHEY; CDR2 reads SMNVEV (reference sequence). The CDR3 loop spans 13 amino acids. The germline V and J ends were trimmed by 7 bases and 4 bases, with 10 bases remaining between them. CDR3 sequence: CASTWLATGELFF. The CDR3 DNA is TGTGCCAGCACTTGGTTAGCCACCGGGGAGCTGTTTTTT.

This chain uses TRBV28 with TRBJ1-1, with D perhaps matching TRBD1 (5 bases). Germline V lookup: CDR1 MDHEN, CDR2 SYDVKM. This CDR3 comprises 13 residues. V lost 6 bases, J lost 11 bases, and 19 bases lay in between. In nucleotides, the CDR3 is TGTGCCAGCAGGACACGGGACCCTAAGGGGGCTTTCTTT. It codes for CASRTRDPKGAFF.

The chain links TRBV7-9 to TRBJ2-3; no reliable D call. Between the trimmed V and J ends, which lost 1 base and 4 bases, there was a span of 9 bases. This CDR3 spans 14 amino acids. Germline CDR1 SEHNR, CDR2 FQNEAQ (reference sequence). This chain's CDR3 is CASSLVGSPDTQYF. DNA of the CDR3: TGTGCCAGCAGCTTAGTGGGCAGCCCAGATACGCAGTATTTT.

The chain couples TRBV19 to TRBJ2-2, with D possibly called TRBD1 or TRBD2 (5 bases each). Germline V gene sequence: CDR1 LNHDA, CDR2 SQIVND (reference sequence). Trimming pared 5 bases from V and 3 bases from J, leaving 13 bases between. CDR3 length: 15 residues. The CDR3 DNA follows: TGTGCCAGTAGTCCCTGGGGGTTCTACACCGGGGAGCTGTTTTTT. Protein: CASSPWGFYTGELFF.

This clone has just one count. The chain carries TRBV7-8 and TRBJ2-3; TRBD1 agrees at 9 bases. The CDR3 spans 16 residues. V trimming: 6 bases; J trimming: 0 bases; junction bases outside the gene matches: 7. Germline CDR1 SGHVS, CDR2 FQNEAQ. The CDR3 here is CASRPGTGSSTDTQYF. The CDR3 DNA sequence: TGTGCCAGCAGGCCGGGGACAGGGTCCAGCACAGATACGCAGTATTTT.

The chain couples TRBV5-6 to TRBJ2-7; D is unclear. CDR1 and CDR2 (germline): SGHDT, YYEEEE. CDR3 length equals 14 residues. Trimming cost V 2 bases and J 4 bases, with 13 bases left between them. CDR3 region: CASSFGIGNYEQYF. DNA for the CDR3: TGTGCCAGCAGCTTCGGAATTGGGAATTACGAGCAGTACTTC.

The chain uses TRBV19 and TRBJ2-6; the D gene is possibly TRBD1 (6 bases). The CDR3 runs to 17 residues. V was cut by 6 bases and J by 0 bases, with 15 bases left in between. Germline values: CDR1 LNHDA, CDR2 SQIVND (reference sequence). CDR3 bases: TGTGCCAGTAGCCACAGGGCTGCCCCCTCTGGGGCCAACGTCCTGACTTTC. Its protein product is CASSHRAAPSGANVLTF. Full variable domain (missing parts from reference TRBV19 and TRBJ2-6): DGGITQSPKYLFRKEGQNVTLSCEQNLNHDAMYWYRQDPGQGLRLIYYSQIVNDFQKGDIAEGYSVSREKKESFPLTVTSAQKNPTAFYLCASSHRAAPSGANVLTFGAGSRLTVL.